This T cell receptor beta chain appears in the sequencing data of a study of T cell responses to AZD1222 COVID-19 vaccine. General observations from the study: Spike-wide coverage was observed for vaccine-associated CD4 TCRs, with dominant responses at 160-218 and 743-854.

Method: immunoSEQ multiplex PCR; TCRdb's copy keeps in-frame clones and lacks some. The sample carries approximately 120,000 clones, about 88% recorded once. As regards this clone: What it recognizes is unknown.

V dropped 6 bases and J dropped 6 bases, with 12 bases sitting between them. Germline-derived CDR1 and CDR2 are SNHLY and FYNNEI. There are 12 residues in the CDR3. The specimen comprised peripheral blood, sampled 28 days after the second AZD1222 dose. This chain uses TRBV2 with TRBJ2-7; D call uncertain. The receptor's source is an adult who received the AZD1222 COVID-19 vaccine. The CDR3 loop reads CASSALRVEQYF. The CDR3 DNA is TGTGCCAGCAGCGCCCTAAGGGTCGAGCAGTACTTC.